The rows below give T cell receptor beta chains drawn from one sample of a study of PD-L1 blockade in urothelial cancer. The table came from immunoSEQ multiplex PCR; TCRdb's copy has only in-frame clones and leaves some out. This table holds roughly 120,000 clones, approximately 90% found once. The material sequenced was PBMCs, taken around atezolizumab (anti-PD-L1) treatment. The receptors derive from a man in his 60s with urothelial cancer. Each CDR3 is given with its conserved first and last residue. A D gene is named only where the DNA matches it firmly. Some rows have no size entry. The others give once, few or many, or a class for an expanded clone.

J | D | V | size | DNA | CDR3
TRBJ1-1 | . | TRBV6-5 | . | TGTGCCAGCAAGGCGGGGCACACTGAAGCTTTCTTT | CASKAGHTEAFF
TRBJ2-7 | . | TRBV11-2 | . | TGTGCCAGCAGCTTAGATTACCAGCGTGGCTACGAGCAGTACTTC | CASSLDYQRGYEQYF
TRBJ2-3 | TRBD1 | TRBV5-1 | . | TGCGCCAGCAGCTCAGGAGGACAGGCAAGCACAGATACGCAGTATTTT | CASSSGGQASTDTQYF
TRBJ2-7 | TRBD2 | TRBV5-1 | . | TGCGCCAGCAGATCCGGACTAGCGGAACCCTACGAGCAGTACTTC | CASRSGLAEPYEQYF
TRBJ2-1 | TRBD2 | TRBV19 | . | TGTGCCAGTAGTGTTAGCGGGAGGGCCCGGAATGAGCAGTTCTTC | CASSVSGRARNEQFF
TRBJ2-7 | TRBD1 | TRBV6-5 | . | TGTGCCAGCAGTTACGGGACAGGAGAAGACGAGCAGTACTTC | CASSYGTGEDEQYF
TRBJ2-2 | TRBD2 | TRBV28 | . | TGTGCCAGCAGCCGGGGGGGCGCCGGGGAGCTGTTTTTT | CASSRGGAGELFF
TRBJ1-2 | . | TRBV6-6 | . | TGTGCCAGCGGGGGCGGGAGATTTGGCTACACCTTC | CASGGGRFGYTF
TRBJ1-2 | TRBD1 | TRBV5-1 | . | TGCGCCAGCAGCCAGGGACAGGGGGCCAACTATGGCTACACCTTC | CASSQGQGANYGYTF
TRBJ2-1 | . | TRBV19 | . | TGTGCCAGTAGTATAGGGGACAGGGGGCCTAGCGGGAGGTACTACAATGAGCAGTTCTTC | CASSIGDRGPSGRYYNEQFF
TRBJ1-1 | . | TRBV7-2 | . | TGTGCCAGCAGCCCCCCCCCAACAGGGCGCACTGAAGCTTTCTTT | CASSPPPTGRTEAFF
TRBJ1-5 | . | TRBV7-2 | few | TGTGCCAGCAGCTTGGGCATCAATCAGCCCCAGCATTTT | CASSLGINQPQHF
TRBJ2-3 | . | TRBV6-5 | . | TGTGCCAGCAGTTACCGGGGGGCCAGAGATACGCAGTATTTT | CASSYRGARDTQYF
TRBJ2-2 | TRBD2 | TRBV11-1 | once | TGTGCCAGCACCCTGGGGAGGGCCGGGGAGCTGTTTTTT | CASTLGRAGELFF
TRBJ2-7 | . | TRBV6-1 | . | TGTGCCAGCAGTCCAGGGTTTTACGACTACGAGCAGTACTTC | CASSPGFYDYEQYF
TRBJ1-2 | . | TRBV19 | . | TGTGCCAGTAGTATAGTAACAGAATCCAACTATGGCTACACCTTC | CASSIVTESNYGYTF
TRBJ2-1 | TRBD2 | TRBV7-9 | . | TGTGCCAGCAGCTCCCCGTTCAGCGGGAGTGGCTACAATGAGCAGTTCTTC | CASSSPFSGSGYNEQFF
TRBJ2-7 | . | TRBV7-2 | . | TGTGCCAGCAGCTTAGACAGGGAGCAGTACTTC | CASSLDREQYF
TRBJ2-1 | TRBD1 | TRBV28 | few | TGTGCCAGCAGTTCGTGGGACAGGGGCAATGAGCAGTTCTTC | CASSSWDRGNEQFF
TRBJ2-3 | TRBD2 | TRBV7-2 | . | TGTGCCAGCAGCTTAGGGGGCGGGAGGGTTGGAGATACGCAGTATTTT | CASSLGGGRVGDTQYF
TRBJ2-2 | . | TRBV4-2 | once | TGTGCCAGCAGCCAAGATGTGGGCTCGGTAAACACCGGGGAGCTGTTTTTT | CASSQDVGSVNTGELFF
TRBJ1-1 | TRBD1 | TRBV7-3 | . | TGTGCCAGCAGCAAACAGGGGGCGGGCACTGAAGCTTTCTTT | CASSKQGAGTEAFF
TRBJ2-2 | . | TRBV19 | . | TGTGCCAGTAGGCTTATGGACAGGAACACCGGGGAGCTGTTTTTT | CASRLMDRNTGELFF
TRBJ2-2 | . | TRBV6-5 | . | TGTGCCAGCAGGCAAACTAACACCGGGGAGCTGTTTTTT | CASRQTNTGELFF
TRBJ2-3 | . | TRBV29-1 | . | TGCAGCGTTGAAACTGGCACAGATACGCAGTATTTT | CSVETGTDTQYF
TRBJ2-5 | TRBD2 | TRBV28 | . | TGTGCCAGCACCCCGGGAGGGGTCTTGGAGACCCAGTACTTC | CASTPGGVLETQYF
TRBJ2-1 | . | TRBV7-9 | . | TGTGCCAGCAGCTTAGGTGCAGGGAAGGGTGAGCAGTTCTTC | CASSLGAGKGEQFF
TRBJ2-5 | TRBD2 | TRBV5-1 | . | TGCGCCAGCAGCTCCCTAGCGGGGGCGGGAGAGACCCAGTACTTC | CASSSLAGAGETQYF
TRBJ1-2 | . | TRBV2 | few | TGTGCCAGCAGTGAGGCAGACTACTATGGCTACACCTTC | CASSEADYYGYTF
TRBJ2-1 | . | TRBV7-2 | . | TGTGCCAGCAGCTTAGACAGGAATAGAAATGAGCAGTTCTTC | CASSLDRNRNEQFF
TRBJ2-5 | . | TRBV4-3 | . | TGCGCCAGCAGCCAAAACAGGGCGGAGACCCAGTACTTC | CASSQNRAETQYF
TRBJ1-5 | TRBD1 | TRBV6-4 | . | TGTGCCAGCAGTCGGGACAGGGGACAACCTATCGATCAGCCCCAGCATTTT | CASSRDRGQPIDQPQHF
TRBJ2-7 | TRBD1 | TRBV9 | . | TGTGCCAGCAGCTCGGGACAGGGGGGAAACTACGAGCAGTACTTC | CASSSGQGGNYEQYF
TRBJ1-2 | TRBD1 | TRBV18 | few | TGTGCCAGCTCACCGGACAGGAACTATGGCTACACCTTC | CASSPDRNYGYTF
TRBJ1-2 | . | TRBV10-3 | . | TGTGCCATCAGTGACCGGACAGTCTATGGCTACACCTTC | CAISDRTVYGYTF
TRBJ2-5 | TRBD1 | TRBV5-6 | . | TGTGCCAGCAGCTTTAAAGGACAGGGCCTGGTGGAGACCCAGTACTTC | CASSFKGQGLVETQYF
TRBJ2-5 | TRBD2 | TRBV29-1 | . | TGCAGCGTTAGGGGAGCGGGACAAGAGACCCAGTACTTC | CSVRGAGQETQYF
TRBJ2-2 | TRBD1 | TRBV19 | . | TGTGCCAGTAGGCTGGGGGGCTTTAGGACAGGGCACACCGGGGAGCTGTTTTTT | CASRLGGFRTGHTGELFF
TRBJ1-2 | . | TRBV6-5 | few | TGTGCCAGCAGTTACTCTGCGGGGGGCCGTGGCTACACCTTC | CASSYSAGGRGYTF
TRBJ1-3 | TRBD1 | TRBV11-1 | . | TGTGCCAGCAGCTTCCTGACAGGGGGAAACACCATATATTTT | CASSFLTGGNTIYF
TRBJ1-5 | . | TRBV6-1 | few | TGTGCCAGCAGTGGGGCTGCAAATCAGCCCCAGCATTTT | CASSGAANQPQHF
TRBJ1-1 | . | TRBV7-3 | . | TGTGCCAGCAGCTTAACAGGGGAAACTGAAGCTTTCTTT | CASSLTGETEAFF
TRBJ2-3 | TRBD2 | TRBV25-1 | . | TGTGCCAGCAGTGAAATTGCTAGCGGGAGGCCTGGGGGTACGCAGTATTTT | CASSEIASGRPGGTQYF
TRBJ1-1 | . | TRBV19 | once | TGTGCCAGTAGTATAGAGGCGGGGAGGGGGACTGAAGCTTTCTTT | CASSIEAGRGTEAFF
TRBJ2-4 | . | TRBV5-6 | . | TGTGCCAGCAGCTTGGGACAGAGATCTTTGATAGCCAAAAACATTCAGTACTTC | CASSLGQRSLIAKNIQYF
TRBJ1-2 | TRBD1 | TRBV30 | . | TGTGCAAGTGTCTCAGGGGGCCCTGGGGGCTACACCTTC | CASVSGGPGGYTF
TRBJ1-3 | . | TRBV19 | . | TGTGCCAGTAGTACCCTCCTCTCTGGAAACACCATATATTTT | CASSTLLSGNTIYF
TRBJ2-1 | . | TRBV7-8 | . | TGTGCCAGCCTTCCCGAAGGGAGCAATGAGCAGTTCTTC | CASLPEGSNEQFF